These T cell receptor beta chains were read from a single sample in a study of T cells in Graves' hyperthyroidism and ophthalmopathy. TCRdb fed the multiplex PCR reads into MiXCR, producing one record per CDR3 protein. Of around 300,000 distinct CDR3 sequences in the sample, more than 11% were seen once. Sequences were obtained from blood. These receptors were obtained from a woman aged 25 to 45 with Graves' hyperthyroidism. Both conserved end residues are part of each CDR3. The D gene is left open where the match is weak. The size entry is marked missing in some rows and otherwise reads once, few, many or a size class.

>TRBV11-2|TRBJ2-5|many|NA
TGTGCCAGCAGCTTGTACGGGGGCGAGACCCAGTACTTC
CASSLYGGETQYF
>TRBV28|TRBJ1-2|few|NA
TGTGCCAGCAGCCCGCTGGGGGGAGGCTACACCTTC
CASSPLGGGYTF
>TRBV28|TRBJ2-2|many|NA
TGTGCCAGCAGCCCCGTAGAGACCGGGGAGCTGTTTTTT
CASSPVETGELFF
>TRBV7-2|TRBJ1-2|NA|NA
TGTGCCAGCAGCTTTGGGTCGGAGGGGAACTATGGCTACACCTTC
CASSFGSEGNYGYTF
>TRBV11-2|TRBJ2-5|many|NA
TGTGCCAGCAGCTTGCACTGGGACGGGGAGACCCAGTACTTC
CASSLHWDGETQYF
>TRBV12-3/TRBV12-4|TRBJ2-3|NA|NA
TGTGCCAGCAGTGAACTTACCCTTAGACCCCAAGATACGCAGTATTTT
CASSELTLRPQDTQYF
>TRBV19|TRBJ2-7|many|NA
TGTGCCAGTAGTATCCTGGTGCACTACGAGCAGTACTTC
CASSILVHYEQYF
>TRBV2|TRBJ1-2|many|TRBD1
TGTGCCAGCAATTTGGAAACAGGGGACTATGGCTACACCTTC
CASNLETGDYGYTF
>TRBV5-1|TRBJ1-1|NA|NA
TGCGCCAGCAGCTTGGCTGGGGAGGGGATTCCTGAAGCTTTCTTT
CASSLAGEGIPEAFF
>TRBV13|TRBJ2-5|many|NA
TGTGCCTCAAGACGGGACCGTCGCCAAGAGACCCAGTACTTC
CASRRDRRQETQYF
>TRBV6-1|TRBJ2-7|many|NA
TGTGCCAGCCAAGGTAGCGGAAGTTACGAGCAGTACTTC
CASQGSGSYEQYF
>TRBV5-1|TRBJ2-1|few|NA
TGCGCCAGCAGCGGAGCAGGGGGGCTGGATGAGCAGTTCTTC
CASSGAGGLDEQFF
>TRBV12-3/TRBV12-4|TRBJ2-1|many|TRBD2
TGTGCCAGCATGGGGCCCGGCGGGAGGGCCCTCAATGAGCAGTTCTTC
CASMGPGGRALNEQFF
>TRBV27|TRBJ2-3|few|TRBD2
TGTGCCAGCAGTTTAAGGGTGAGGAGACTCCAGGGACTAGCGGGAGCGATCACGCAGTATTTT
CASSLRVRRLQGLAGAITQYF
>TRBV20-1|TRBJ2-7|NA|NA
TGCAGTGCTACTGAGCCGGGACCGAAAACTTACGAGCAGTACTTC
CSATEPGPKTYEQYF
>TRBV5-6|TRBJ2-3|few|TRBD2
TGTGCCAGCAGCCAGGGACTAGCTAACACAGATACGCAGTATTTT
CASSQGLANTDTQYF